This TCR beta chain was profiled in a study of cytomegalovirus exposure and HLA in healthy donors. Produced via immunoSEQ multiplex PCR; TCRdb's table is partial and in-frame only. The sample lists hundreds of thousands of clones; around 91% were seen once. The CDR3 sequence is 14 residues long. V lost 7 bases, J lost 5 bases, and 15 bases lay in between. The germline gives CDR1 MDHEN, CDR2 SYDVKM. Remarks on this clone: What it binds is unknown.

Whole-study findings and limits: Across donors, most TCRs were seen rarely, yet some public ones were widespread.

The clonotype was recovered from a woman in her thirties in good health and CMV-seronegative. The rearrangement links TRBV28 to TRBJ1-5; TRBD1 is a possible D gene (5 bases). Specimen: PBMCs. DNA for the CDR3: TGTGCCAGCACTCCTCCGGGACGGGATCAGCCCCAGCATTTT. Translation gives CASTPPGRDQPQHF.